This T cell receptor (beta chain) was sequenced for a study of T cell repertoires in cytomegalovirus infection. Study context: Indications of both CMV infection and matching HLA type were provided by public TCR beta signatures.

TCRdb itself ran the reads through MiXCR, one entry per CDR3 protein. Here the sample spans 200,000 or so distinct CDR3 sequences, approximately 20% being singletons. Trimming cost V 1 base and J 6 bases; bases outside gene matches: 7. The CDR3 consists of 16 residues. Per the germline V gene, CDR1 is SGHVS and CDR2 is FQNEAQ. Study outcomes and limitations: Dominating the ex vivo response were HLA-C-restricted CMV-specific TCR beta clonotypes. Cumulative frequency (of public TCR beta family members) identified carriers of CMV plus the relevant HLA.

In this sample, this clonotype turned up many times. Its antigen remains unknown. The TCR comes from a human donor in good health (CMV status not recorded). Some clones in this sample may be carry-over from other donors' samples. The V gene is TRBV7-8, the J gene TRBJ2-2, with 8 bases lining up with TRBD2. The sample taken for sequencing was PBMCs. This chain's CDR3 is CASSLGTSPRAGELFF. CDR3 bases: TGTGCCAGCAGCTTAGGGACTAGCCCCAGAGCCGGGGAGCTGTTTTTT.